Presented here are 16 T cell receptor beta chains from one specimen sequenced in a study of response to subunit inactivated influenza vaccine. TCRdb redid the calling of the RT-PCR reads with MiXCR, one entry per CDR3 protein. The table lists roughly 160,000 distinct CDR3 sequences, around 10% of them singletons. The sequenced sample was CD8+ T cells sorted from PBMCs, obtained around 25 months after vaccination. These receptor sequences come from a man aged 50-75 years who received an inactivated influenza vaccine.

The rearrangement uses TRBV4-3 and TRBJ1-1; D is unresolved. CDR3 size: 16 residues. In germline, CDR1 is LGHNA, CDR2 YSLEER. Trimming shortened V by 0 bases and J by 5 bases, and 16 bases separated the two germline ends. As DNA, the CDR3 is TGCGCCAGCAGCCAAGATGGCAACCAGGTCTATACTGAAGCTTTCTTT. Protein product: CASSQDGNQVYTEAFF.

This clonotype was detected ten times or more. The chain has TRBV28 and TRBJ1-1; TRBD1 matches at 7 bases. The CDR3 sequence is 16 residues long. V gave up 8 bases and J gave up 0 bases; unmatched junction bases: 12. Per germline, CDR1 MDHEN and CDR2 SYDVKM. CDR3 loop: CASSIWTGEMNTEAFF. DNA of the CDR3: TGTGCCAGCTCTATTTGGACAGGCGAGATGAACACTGAAGCTTTCTTT. The variable domain in full, completed from reference TRBV28 and TRBJ1-1, reads DVKVTQSSRYLVKRTGEKVFLECVQDMDHENMFWYRQDPGLGLRLIYFSYDVKMKEKGDIPEGYSVSREKKERFSLILESASTNQTSMYLCASSIWTGEMNTEAFFGQGTRLTVV.

Only a few counts were recorded for this clonotype. This chain uses TRBV9 with TRBJ2-7; TRBD2 matches 14 bases. Trimming took 4 bases from V and 6 from J; bases not matched to a gene: 3. This CDR3 contains 14 residues. CDR1 and CDR2 (germline): SGDLS, YYNGEE. CDR3 protein: CASSPGTSGSEQYF. The CDR3 DNA follows: TGTGCCAGCAGCCCCGGGACTAGCGGGAGCGAGCAGTACTTC.

There are many counts of this clonotype. A read error may produce the germline difference seen at one junction end. The chain has TRBV7-7 and TRBJ2-3; 13 bases agree with TRBD2. Germline values: CDR1 SSHAT, CDR2 FNYEAQ (reference sequence). This CDR3 region has 17 residues. CDR3 sequence: CASSPLAGGPVTDTQYF. In DNA, the CDR3 is TGTGCTAGCAGTCCACTAGCGGGGGGGCCGGTCACAGATACGCAGTATTTT. The complete variable domain, with remaining parts taken from reference TRBV7-7 and TRBJ2-3, reads GAGVSQSPRYKVTKRGQDVTLRCDPISSHATLYWYQQALGQGPEFLTYFNYEAQPDKSGLPSDRFSAERPEGSISTLTIQRTEQRDSAMYRCASSPLAGGPVTDTQYFGPGTRLTVL.

In this sample, this clonotype turned up a few times. The V and J genes are TRBV4-2 and TRBJ2-5, with TRBD1 matching 8 bases. Germline loops: CDR1 LGHNA, CDR2 YNFKEQ. The CDR3 contains 15 residues. Trimming removed 4 bases from V and 5 bases from J; junction bases left unmatched: 9. The CDR3 nucleotides are TGTGCCAGCAGCCTACTCCAGGGGGCTATCGAGACCCAGTACTTC. Translation gives CASSLLQGAIETQYF.

A few counts support this clonotype. The rearrangement uses TRBV18 and TRBJ2-1; 7 bases match TRBD2. V lost 3 bases to trimming and J lost 1 base; unmatched junction nucleotides: 15. This CDR3 is built from 19 residues. Germline V CDR1 and CDR2: KGHSH, LQKENI. In nucleotides, the CDR3 is TGTGCCAGCTCACCGCGGCTAGCGGCTCTTGCTGGATCCTACAATGAGCAGTTCTTC. This sequence encodes CASSPRLAALAGSYNEQFF.

The sample holds a few counts of this clonotype. The genes are TRBV7-9 and TRBJ2-2, with D uncertain. Germline V lookup: CDR1 SEHNR, CDR2 FQNEAQ (reference sequence). Trimming removed 7 bases from V and 4 bases from J, with 16 bases in between. This CDR3 is built from 15 residues. The CDR3 DNA follows: TGTGCCAGCACCCGGCTGGGCAGGCTCACCGGGGAGCTGTTTTTT. Amino acids: CASTRLGRLTGELFF.

The V call is TRBV5-5, the J call TRBJ2-1; possibly TRBD1 or TRBD2 for D (6 bases each). The CDR3 has 13 residues. From germline, CDR1 is SGHKS and CDR2 YYEKEE (reference sequence). Trimming removed 6 bases at V and 8 bases at J, with 15 bases between. The CDR3 DNA follows: TGTGCCAGCACCCCGGGGGCTGGCGATGAGCAGTTCTTC. Translating gives CASTPGAGDEQFF.

This clonotype was observed many times. The V call is TRBV24-1, the J call TRBJ2-1; 7 bases match TRBD1. The CDR3 length is 16 residues. After removal of 2 bases from V and 7 bases from J, the junction contained 10 bases not matched to a gene. Germline V gene lookup returns CDR1 KGHDR and CDR2 SFDVKD. CDR3 coding DNA: TGTGCCACCAGTGATTACCGGGACAGAGACATGAATGAGCAGTTCTTC. Protein sequence: CATSDYRDRDMNEQFF.

Within the sample, this clonotype is medium-sized. The chain has TRBV28 and TRBJ2-1; D remains unclear. The length of the CDR3 is 14 residues. CDR1 and CDR2 (germline): MDHEN, SYDVKM. V lost 3 bases and J lost 8, with 14 bases in between. The CDR3 nucleotides read TGTGCCAGCAGTTTGAGCCAGCTGGGTCATGAGCAGTTCTTC. This encodes CASSLSQLGHEQFF.

The table lists this clonotype with a few counts. The genes are TRBV7-9 and TRBJ2-1, with 14 nucleotides matching TRBD2. This CDR3 has 17 residues. In germline, CDR1 is SEHNR, CDR2 FQNEAQ (reference sequence). Trimming removed 5 bases from V and 8 bases from J; junction bases left unmatched: 11. Here the CDR3 DNA reads TGTGCCAGCAGCACCCGACTAGCGGGAGGGCCGAGGGATGAGCAGTTCTTC. Translated, it gives CASSTRLAGGPRDEQFF.

This clonotype was counted only a few times. This chain uses TRBV25-1 with TRBJ2-1; 8 positions match TRBD2. The CDR3 length is 12 residues. CDR1 and CDR2 (germline): MGHDK, SYGVNS. Trimming at V came to 4 bases and at J to 9 bases, leaving 2 bases not matched to a gene. CDR3 sequence (DNA): TGTGCCAGCAGTGGCGGGGGGCGTGAGCAGTTCTTC. Translated: CASSGGGREQFF.

CDR3: CASRATGGPIYEQYF. CDR3 sequence (DNA): TGTGCCAGCAGGGCGACAGGGGGGCCCATCTACGAGCAGTACTTC. This sequence joins TRBV27 and TRBJ2-7; 9 bases line up with TRBD1. Germline V gene lookup returns CDR1 MNHEY and CDR2 SMNVEV (reference sequence). CDR3 length: 15 amino acids. J was trimmed by 3 bases and V by 6 bases; bases with no gene match: 9.

V gene TRBV4-3 combines with J gene TRBJ2-1; D is perhaps TRBD2 (5 bases). V shed 0 bases and J shed 4 bases, with 10 bases lying between them. CDR1 and CDR2 (germline): LGHNA, YSLEER. The CDR3 totals 15 residues. CDR3 DNA: TGCGCCAGCAGCCAAGAAGGTGGGGAGTACAATGAGCAGTTCTTC. This sequence encodes CASSQEGGEYNEQFF.

The V and J genes are TRBV5-1 and TRBJ2-5; D assignment may be TRBD1 or TRBD2 (5 bases each). The V end lost 1 base, the J end lost 2 bases, and 15 bases lay between the germline ends. This CDR3 has 16 residues. Germline CDR1 is SGHRS and CDR2 is YFSETQ. CDR3 amino acids: CASSLTPVGAQETQYF. The CDR3 DNA sequence: TGCGCCAGCAGCTTGACCCCCGTCGGGGCGCAAGAGACCCAGTACTTC.

This clonotype was observed a few times. This chain links TRBV6-1 with TRBJ2-2, with D uncertain. This CDR3 has 14 amino acids. The germline V gene encodes CDR1 MNHNS and CDR2 SASEGT. V was shortened by 10 bases and J by 3 bases, with 15 bases between the two germline ends. The chain's CDR3 is CATSNGVDTGELFF. CDR3 DNA sequence: TGTGCCACCTCGAACGGCGTTGACACCGGGGAGCTGTTTTTT.